These 28 T cell receptor beta chains originate from one sample sequenced in a study of blood T cell repertoires in COVID-19. Clones were sequenced by immunoSEQ multiplex PCR, and TCRdb holds only the in-frame ones, with some missing. Here the sample spans around 350,000 clones, approximately 86% being singletons. Sequenced sample: peripheral blood. These receptor sequences come from a human donor in a cohort sampled during active COVID-19.

V gene TRBV19 combines with J gene TRBJ2-1, with 9 bases lining up with TRBD1. In germline, CDR1 is LNHDA, CDR2 SQIVND (reference sequence). CDR3 length: 17 residues. After removal of 0 bases from V and 5 bases from J, the junction contained 8 bases not matched to a gene. The CDR3 loop reads CASSIDRPGQGNNEQFF. The DNA for the CDR3 is TGTGCCAGTAGTATAGATCGACCGGGACAGGGCAACAATGAGCAGTTCTTC. Full variable domain (rest looked up from reference TRBV19 and TRBJ2-1): DGGITQSPKYLFRKEGQNVTLSCEQNLNHDAMYWYRQDPGQGLRLIYYSQIVNDFQKGDIAEGYSVSREKKESFPLTVTSAQKNPTAFYLCASSIDRPGQGNNEQFFGPGTRLTVL.

In its sample, this clone was seen once. The chain recombines TRBV25-1 with TRBJ2-3; TRBD2 matches 8 bases. The CDR3 runs to 15 residues. The germline V gene has CDR1 MGHDK and CDR2 SYGVNS. The trim removed 6 bases at V and 1 base at J, leaving 6 bases unmatched. The CDR3 DNA sequence: TGTGCCAGCAGCCTACTAGCGGACCGCACAGATACGCAGTATTTT. This translates into CASSLLADRTDTQYF.

V is TRBV30 and J is TRBJ1-6; 7 bases agree with TRBD1. CDR1 and CDR2 (germline): GTSNPN, SVGIG (reference sequence). The CDR3 contains 15 residues. V shed 5 bases and J 4 bases; nucleotides not matched to a gene: 8. The CDR3 DNA reads as TGTGCCTGGTCGAGACCGGGACAGTATAATTCACCCCTCCACTTT. Encoded protein: CAWSRPGQYNSPLHF.

The chain is built from TRBV19 and TRBJ2-7, with D tentatively TRBD1 (5 bases). Trimming removed 3 bases at V and 9 bases at J, with 12 bases between. The length of the CDR3 is 12 residues. CDR1 and CDR2 from the germline V gene are LNHDA and SQIVND (reference sequence). The CDR3 protein is CASSIGAGGQYF. In DNA, the CDR3 is TGTGCCAGTAGTATTGGGGCAGGCGGGCAGTACTTC.

The chain carries TRBV27 and TRBJ1-6; D gene unclear. V was shortened by 5 bases and J by 14 bases, with 13 bases between the two germline ends. Germline V lookup: CDR1 MNHEY, CDR2 SMNVEV (reference sequence). This CDR3 comprises 12 residues. Here the CDR3 reads CASSPLLPALHF. CDR3 coding DNA: TGTGCCAGCAGTCCCCTACTACCGGCCCTCCACTTT.

The chain is built from TRBV2 and TRBJ1-5, with a possible D match to TRBD1 (5 bases). The V and J ends lost 4 bases and 3 bases respectively, with 10 bases between them. The CDR3 totals 14 residues. Per the germline V gene, CDR1 is SNHLY and CDR2 is FYNNEI. The CDR3 here is CASSGDSPNQPQHF. The CDR3 nucleotides read TGTGCCAGCAGTGGTGACAGTCCCAATCAGCCCCAGCATTTT.

This clone was found a few times. The gene calls are TRBV6-5 and TRBJ1-1; D is unresolved. V dropped 7 bases and J dropped 1 base, with 13 bases sitting between them. This CDR3 region has 14 residues. CDR1 is MNHEY and CDR2 is SVGAGI in the germline V gene. The CDR3 DNA reads TGTGCCAGCATTCTGGCCCCGGGGAACACTGAAGCTTTCTTT. As protein: CASILAPGNTEAFF.

For the CDR3, the DNA is TGTGCCACCAGCCCAGAGGGGTTAGCGGGGGAAGACTACAATGAGCAGTTCTTC. Amino acids: CATSPEGLAGEDYNEQFF. The rearrangement links TRBV15 to TRBJ2-1; 9 bases match TRBD2. V shed 5 bases and J 3 bases; nucleotides not matched to a gene: 14. Germline V gene sequence: CDR1 LNHNV, CDR2 YYDKDF (reference sequence). The CDR3 loop spans 18 amino acids.

The sample holds a few counts of this clone. CDR3 sequence: CASSYLREGETQYF. As DNA, the CDR3 is TGTGCCAGCTCCTATCTGAGAGAGGGAGAGACCCAGTACTTC. The chain combines TRBV2 with TRBJ2-5, with D perhaps matching TRBD2 (5 bases). With 8 bases removed from V and 4 bases from J, the gap between germline ends came to 17 bases. Germline CDR1 reads SNHLY; CDR2 reads FYNNEI. CDR3 length: 14 residues.

This chain uses TRBV7-2 with TRBJ2-1, with D uncertain. CDR1 SGHTA and CDR2 FQGNSA come from the germline V gene. CDR3 length: 14 amino acids. Trimming left V 3 bases short and J 0 bases short, with 6 bases between. The CDR3 DNA reads TGTGCCAGCAGCTTGGTAGTCTCCTACAATGAGCAGTTCTTC. Its protein product is CASSLVVSYNEQFF.

V and J are TRBV6-5 and TRBJ2-7, with TRBD1 identical over 7 bases. Trimming cost V 8 bases and J 1 base; bases outside gene matches: 11. The CDR3 contains 15 residues. The germline CDR1 and CDR2 sequences are MNHEY and SVGAGI. The CDR3 reads CASRRGGLGSYEQYF. The CDR3 region has the DNA TGTGCCAGCCGTCGAGGGGGCTTGGGGTCCTACGAGCAGTACTTC.

The rearrangement uses TRBV11-2 and TRBJ1-1; weak D call: TRBD1 (5 bases). With 1 base removed from V and 1 base from J, the gap between germline ends came to 13 bases. The CDR3 loop spans 16 amino acids. Germline V gene sequence: CDR1 SGHAT, CDR2 FQNNGV. DNA of the CDR3: TGTGCCAGCAGCTTAGGATCGTGGCAGGGGAACACTGAAGCTTTCTTT. Its protein is CASSLGSWQGNTEAFF.

The chain joins TRBV10-2 to TRBJ1-5; weak D call: TRBD1 (5 bases). Germline CDR1 reads WSHSY; CDR2 reads SAAADI. The CDR3 totals 16 residues. V gave up 5 bases and J gave up 0 bases, with 14 bases separating them. In DNA, the CDR3 is TGCGCCAGCAGTTCCATGGGACTGGGTAGCAATCAGCCCCAGCATTTT. It is translated as CASSSMGLGSNQPQHF.

V and J are TRBV6-5 and TRBJ1-2, with TRBD1 matching over 8 bases. The CDR3 runs 16 residues. Trimming at V came to 0 bases and at J to 4 bases, leaving 7 bases not matched to a gene. Looked up from germline, CDR1 is MNHEY and CDR2 is SVGAGI. DNA of the CDR3: TGTGCCAGCAGTTACTCTGACAGGGGACCGCTCTATGGCTACACCTTC. As protein: CASSYSDRGPLYGYTF.

The chain uses TRBV3-1 (or the pseudogene TRBV3-2) and TRBJ2-3; D call uncertain. V lost 5 bases to trimming and J lost 0 bases, with 9 bases between them. Per the germline V gene, CDR1 is LGHDT and CDR2 is YNNKEL (reference sequence). The CDR3 runs 14 residues. The CDR3 DNA follows: TGTGCCAGCAGCTCCGGTTTTAGCACAGATACGCAGTATTTT. Its translation: CASSSGFSTDTQYF.

The V gene is TRBV7-2, the J gene TRBJ2-3; 12 positions agree with TRBD2. The CDR3 has 17 amino acids. J lost 6 bases, V lost 6 bases, and 13 bases had no gene match. Germline loops: CDR1 SGHTA, CDR2 FQGNSA. The CDR3 loop reads CASRRTSSGGAPDTQYF. The CDR3 coding sequence is TGTGCCAGCAGGCGAACCTCTAGCGGGGGGGCCCCGGATACGCAGTATTTT.

The rearrangement links TRBV5-1 to TRBJ2-1, with TRBD1 identical over 7 bases. The CDR3 length is 15 residues. Trimming at V came to 1 base and at J to 3 bases, leaving 4 bases not matched to a gene. Germline CDR1 and CDR2: SGHRS and YFSETQ. The CDR3 coding sequence is TGCGCCAGCAGCTTGCCCAGGGACAGCTACAATGAGCAGTTCTTC. It encodes CASSLPRDSYNEQFF. Variable domain in full (rest from reference TRBV5-1 and TRBJ2-1): KAGVTQTPRYLIKTRGQQVTLSCSPISGHRSVSWYQQTPGQGLQFLFEYFSETQRNKGNFPGRFSGRQFSNSRSEMNVSTLELGDSALYLCASSLPRDSYNEQFFGPGTRLTVL.

In its sample, this clone was seen a few times. The J gene is TRBJ2-2, the V gene TRBV2, with D possibly TRBD1 on 5 matching bases. The CDR3 totals 13 residues. Germline CDR1 reads SNHLY; CDR2 reads FYNNEI. Trimming left V 6 bases short and J 6 bases short, with 11 bases between. CDR3 residues: CASRDSYSGELFF. CDR3 nucleotide sequence: TGTGCCAGCAGAGACAGTTATTCCGGGGAGCTGTTTTTT. Full variable domain (remainder filled in from reference TRBV2 and TRBJ2-2): EPEVTQTPSHQVTQMGQEVILRCVPISNHLYFYWYRQILGQKVEFLVSFYNNEISEKSEIFDDQFSVERPDGSNFTLKIRSTKLEDSAMYFCASRDSYSGELFFGEGSRLTVL.

The chain's CDR3 is CASSAGASTEAFF. In DNA form, the CDR3 reads TGTGCCAGCTCGGCAGGGGCGAGCACTGAAGCTTTCTTT. The genes are TRBV11-2 and TRBJ1-1, with D perhaps matching TRBD1 (6 bases). Germline V gene lookup returns CDR1 SGHAT and CDR2 FQNNGV. CDR3 length equals 13 residues. The germline V and J ends were trimmed by 8 bases and 4 bases, with 14 bases remaining between them.

This chain joins TRBV18 and TRBJ2-2; 8 nucleotides align to TRBD2. Per germline, CDR1 KGHSH and CDR2 LQKENI. The CDR3 has 16 amino acids. After removal of 1 base from V and 5 bases from J, the junction contained 6 bases not matched to a gene. Written as DNA, the CDR3 is TGTGCCAGCTCACCACGGCGGGGGGCGACAACCGGGGAGCTGTTTTTT. Its protein product is CASSPRRGATTGELFF.

A single count supports this clone. The CDR3 nucleotides are TGTGCCAGCAGCTTAGGGCGGGGGATGGACTACGAGCAGTACTTC. Protein sequence: CASSLGRGMDYEQYF. This chain links TRBV11-2 with TRBJ2-7; 7 bases align to TRBD2. The CDR3 sequence is 15 residues long. Germline V gene sequence: CDR1 SGHAT, CDR2 FQNNGV. V trimming: 1 base; J trimming: 3 bases; junction bases outside the gene matches: 6.

V is TRBV11-2 and J is TRBJ2-1, with D unresolved. Germline loops: CDR1 SGHAT, CDR2 FQNNGV. CDR3 length equals 14 residues. Trimming stripped 3 bases from V and 5 bases from J, with 11 bases between. The CDR3 sequence is CASSFGRSDNEQFF. The DNA for the CDR3 is TGTGCCAGCAGCTTCGGTAGAAGTGACAATGAGCAGTTCTTC. Looking up the rest from reference TRBV11-2 and TRBJ2-1 gives the full variable domain: EAGVAQSPRYKIIEKRQSVAFWCNPISGHATLYWYQQILGQGPKLLIQFQNNGVVDDSQLPKDRFSAERLKGVDSTLKIQPAKLEDSAVYLCASSFGRSDNEQFFGPGTRLTVL.

The chain employs TRBV18 and TRBJ2-2; no clear D gene. The V and J ends lost 6 bases and 0 bases respectively, with 14 bases between them. Germline lookup yields CDR1 KGHSH and CDR2 LQKENI. This CDR3 has 16 residues. CDR3 nucleotides: TGTGCCAGCTCCCTCGGTAGTCCCACGAACACCGGGGAGCTGTTTTTT. Translated, it gives CASSLGSPTNTGELFF.

V and J are TRBV3-1 (or the pseudogene TRBV3-2) and TRBJ2-1; 8 positions match TRBD2. The V segment lost 0 bases and the J segment 10 bases; nucleotides outside the gene matches: 5. The CDR3 runs to 14 residues. From germline, CDR1 is LGHDT and CDR2 YNNKEL (reference sequence). The CDR3 DNA sequence: TGTGCCAGCAGCCAAGACCGACTAGCGAGCGAGCAGTTCTTC. The encoded protein is CASSQDRLASEQFF.

This clone appeared a single time. The chain recombines TRBV5-8 with TRBJ1-2, with D maybe TRBD1 (6 bases). V lost 0 bases to trimming and J lost 0 bases, with 18 bases between them. Germline CDR1 SGHTS, CDR2 YDEGEE. The CDR3 loop spans 18 amino acids. Here the CDR3 DNA reads TGTGCCAGCAGCTTGGTATACGGCAGGGGACAAGCTAACTATGGCTACACCTTC. This gives the protein CASSLVYGRGQANYGYTF.

The chain links TRBV5-1 to TRBJ2-7, with D tentatively TRBD2 (6 bases). Looked up from germline, CDR1 is SGHRS and CDR2 is YFSETQ. Trimming stripped 2 bases from V and 3 bases from J, with 15 bases between. The CDR3 consists of 15 residues. The CDR3 is CASSFVGGAVYEQYF. The CDR3 DNA is TGCGCCAGCAGCTTCGTCGGAGGGGCCGTCTACGAGCAGTACTTC. The complete variable domain, with remaining parts taken from reference TRBV5-1 and TRBJ2-7, reads KAGVTQTPRYLIKTRGQQVTLSCSPISGHRSVSWYQQTPGQGLQFLFEYFSETQRNKGNFPGRFSGRQFSNSRSEMNVSTLELGDSALYLCASSFVGGAVYEQYFGPGTRLTVT.

V gene TRBV5-4 combines with J gene TRBJ1-2; 10 bases align to TRBD1. The germline V gene encodes CDR1 SGHNT and CDR2 YYREEE (reference sequence). This CDR3 contains 15 residues. With 7 bases clipped from V and 8 bases from J, the junction kept 14 bases outside the gene matches. CDR3 loop: CASAIGGTGVKGYTF. In nucleotides, the CDR3 is TGTGCCAGCGCTATAGGAGGGACAGGGGTAAAGGGCTACACCTTC.

This chain uses TRBV5-1 with TRBJ1-4; 10 nucleotides agree with TRBD1. The CDR3 length is 14 residues. Germline CDR1 is SGHRS and CDR2 is YFSETQ. V was pared by 3 bases and J by 6 bases, with 2 bases of the junction left unmatched. CDR3 sequence reads: CASSSGQGDEKLFF. CDR3 DNA sequence: TGCGCCAGCAGCTCTGGACAGGGGGATGAAAAACTGTTTTTT.